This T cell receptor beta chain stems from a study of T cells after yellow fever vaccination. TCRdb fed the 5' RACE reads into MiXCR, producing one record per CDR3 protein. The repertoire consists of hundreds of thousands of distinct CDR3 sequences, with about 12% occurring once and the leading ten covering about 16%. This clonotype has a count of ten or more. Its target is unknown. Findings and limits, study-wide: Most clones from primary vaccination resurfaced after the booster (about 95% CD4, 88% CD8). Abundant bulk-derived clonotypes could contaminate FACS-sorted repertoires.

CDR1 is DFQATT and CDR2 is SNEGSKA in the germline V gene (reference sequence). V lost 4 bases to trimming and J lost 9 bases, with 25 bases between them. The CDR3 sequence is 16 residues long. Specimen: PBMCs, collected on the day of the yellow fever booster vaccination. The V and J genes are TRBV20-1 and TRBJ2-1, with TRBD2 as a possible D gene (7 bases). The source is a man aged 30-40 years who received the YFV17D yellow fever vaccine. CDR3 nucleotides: TGCAGTGCTATACTCCCTGAGGGGGGGGATTCGGGTGAGCAGTTCTTC. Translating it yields CSAILPEGGDSGEQFF.